This is a list of T cell receptor beta chains from one sample in a study of PD-L1 blockade in urothelial cancer. Data came from immunoSEQ multiplex PCR; TCRdb stores just in-frame clones and leaves some out. This table has 90,000 to 120,000 clones, about 85% appearing once. The source material was PBMCs, sampled around atezolizumab (anti-PD-L1) treatment. The receptors come from a man between 45 and 60 years old with urothelial cancer. CDR3s include the opening cysteine and the closing phenylalanine or tryptophan. Each record gives: D gene, clone size, J gene, V gene, CDR3 protein, CDR3 DNA. D genes are given only for firm matches. Expanded clones get a size class; other rows say once, few or many, or leave the size out.

D: -
size: -
J: TRBJ2-7
V: TRBV6-5
CDR3: CASTPRVKTYEQYF
DNA: TGTGCCAGCACCCCGCGGGTCAAGACCTACGAGCAGTACTTC

D: -
size: -
J: TRBJ2-2
V: TRBV7-6
CDR3: CASSLQGSSGELFF
DNA: TGTGCCAGCAGCCTACAGGGTTCGTCCGGGGAGCTGTTTTTT

D: TRBD1
size: once
J: TRBJ2-2
V: TRBV2
CDR3: CASSRQGTGELFF
DNA: TGTGCCAGCAGCCGACAGGGGACCGGGGAGCTGTTTTTT

D: TRBD2
size: -
J: TRBJ2-3
V: TRBV19
CDR3: CASSRLAGGPDTQYF
DNA: TGTGCCAGTAGTCGGCTAGCGGGAGGGCCAGATACGCAGTATTTT

D: -
size: -
J: TRBJ2-1
V: TRBV28
CDR3: CASIFSRSSYNEQFF
DNA: TGTGCCAGTATCTTTAGCCGGAGCTCCTACAATGAGCAGTTCTTC

D: -
size: once
J: TRBJ1-4
V: TRBV25-1
CDR3: CASHSDRSNEKLFF
DNA: TGTGCCAGCCATTCTGACAGGAGTAATGAAAAACTGTTTTTT

D: TRBD2
size: once
J: TRBJ2-3
V: TRBV7-3
CDR3: CASSFGLGSTDTQYF
DNA: TGTGCCAGCAGCTTCGGACTAGGTAGCACAGATACGCAGTATTTT

D: TRBD1
size: -
J: TRBJ2-1
V: TRBV10-3
CDR3: CAISEGSRGRLDEQFF
DNA: TGTGCCATCAGTGAGGGGAGCAGGGGGCGCCTCGATGAGCAGTTCTTC

D: -
size: -
J: TRBJ2-7
V: TRBV6-6
CDR3: CASSYGVVATDEQYF
DNA: TGTGCCAGCAGTTACGGTGTCGTAGCGACCGACGAGCAGTACTTC

D: TRBD2
size: -
J: TRBJ2-1
V: TRBV9
CDR3: CASSPGLAMHNEQFF
DNA: TGTGCCAGCAGCCCCGGACTAGCGATGCACAATGAGCAGTTCTTC

D: TRBD1
size: -
J: TRBJ1-2
V: TRBV6-6
CDR3: CASSYSTGVPGYTF
DNA: TGTGCCAGCAGTTACTCAACAGGGGTTCCTGGCTACACCTTC

D: -
size: -
J: TRBJ1-4
V: TRBV7-9
CDR3: CASSLTTGDNEKLFF
DNA: TGTGCCAGCAGCCTAACGACAGGAGATAATGAAAAACTGTTTTTT

D: TRBD2
size: -
J: TRBJ2-1
V: TRBV4-2
CDR3: CASSQEGGLAGVYEQFF
DNA: TGTGCCAGCAGCCAAGAGGGGGGACTAGCGGGAGTGTATGAGCAGTTCTTC

D: TRBD1
size: -
J: TRBJ2-1
V: TRBV29-1
CDR3: CSVQSRGPNNEQFF
DNA: TGCAGCGTTCAGTCCAGGGGGCCCAACAATGAGCAGTTCTTC

D: TRBD1
size: once
J: TRBJ1-2
V: TRBV5-4
CDR3: CASSPRTGVRGYTF
DNA: TGTGCCAGCAGCCCCCGGACAGGGGTTCGCGGCTACACCTTC

D: -
size: -
J: TRBJ2-2
V: TRBV5-1
CDR3: CASRTGSTGELFF
DNA: TGCGCCAGCAGAACCGGGAGCACCGGGGAGCTGTTTTTT

D: -
size: -
J: TRBJ1-4
V: TRBV28
CDR3: CASSLSGEKLFF
DNA: TGTGCCAGCAGTTTATCGGGTGAAAAACTGTTTTTT

D: -
size: -
J: TRBJ2-1
V: TRBV5-5
CDR3: CASSLELSEQFF
DNA: TGTGCCAGCAGCTTGGAGCTGTCGGAGCAGTTCTTC

D: -
size: -
J: TRBJ2-7
V: TRBV27
CDR3: CASSSVGGPYEQYF
DNA: TGTGCCAGCAGTTCCGTTGGGGGCCCCTACGAGCAGTACTTC

D: TRBD2
size: medium-sized
J: TRBJ2-7
V: TRBV30
CDR3: CAWSVGTSRNEQYF
DNA: TGTGCCTGGAGTGTGGGGACTAGCAGGAACGAGCAGTACTTC

D: -
size: few
J: TRBJ1-2
V: TRBV5-1
CDR3: CASSLAGTTNYGYTF
DNA: TGCGCCAGCAGCCTAGCGGGGACTACTAACTATGGCTACACCTTC

D: -
size: -
J: TRBJ2-1
V: TRBV28
CDR3: CASSLNSNNEQFF
DNA: TGTGCCAGCAGTTTAAATTCCAACAATGAGCAGTTCTTC

D: -
size: -
J: TRBJ1-6
V: TRBV7-3
CDR3: CASSSQGNSPLHF
DNA: TGTGCCAGCAGCTCACAGGGTAATTCACCCCTCCACTTT

D: TRBD2
size: -
J: TRBJ2-7
V: TRBV5-1
CDR3: CASSLALAGGYEQYF
DNA: TGCGCCAGCAGCTTGGCCCTAGCGGGAGGGTACGAGCAGTACTTC

D: TRBD2
size: -
J: TRBJ2-1
V: TRBV27
CDR3: CASSSPHGTSGRSSSYNEQFF
DNA: TGTGCCAGCAGTTCGCCACATGGGACTAGCGGGAGGTCGAGCTCCTACAATGAGCAGTTCTTC

D: TRBD1
size: -
J: TRBJ1-3
V: TRBV29-1
CDR3: CSVDRDSGNTIYF
DNA: TGCAGCGTAGACAGGGATTCTGGAAACACCATATATTTT

D: -
size: -
J: TRBJ2-7
V: TRBV20-1
CDR3: CSAGLYEQYF
DNA: TGCAGTGCCGGTCTCTACGAGCAGTACTTC

D: -
size: -
J: TRBJ2-6
V: TRBV5-1
CDR3: CASSLGGTLGALNGANVLTF
DNA: TGCGCCAGCAGCTTGGGGGGGACACTAGGGGCATTGAATGGGGCCAACGTCCTGACTTTC

D: TRBD1
size: -
J: TRBJ2-7
V: TRBV30
CDR3: CAWSKVGNRGLDEQYF
DNA: TGTGCCTGGAGTAAGGTTGGGAACAGGGGGCTCGACGAGCAGTACTTC

D: -
size: -
J: TRBJ2-5
V: TRBV7-8
CDR3: CASSLLSLRQETQYF
DNA: TGTGCCAGCAGCTTACTATCCCTTCGGCAAGAGACCCAGTACTTC

D: TRBD2
size: -
J: TRBJ2-1
V: TRBV11-3
CDR3: CASSLSSSGRHEQFF
DNA: TGTGCCAGCAGCTTAAGCTCCAGCGGGAGGCATGAGCAGTTCTTC

D: TRBD2
size: -
J: TRBJ2-2
V: TRBV5-1
CDR3: CASSQPLGGGSGTGELFF
DNA: TGCGCCAGCAGCCAGCCCCTCGGGGGGGGGTCGGGCACCGGGGAGCTGTTTTTT

D: -
size: -
J: TRBJ2-3
V: TRBV28
CDR3: CASSTAGFGGTQYF
DNA: TGTGCCAGCAGTACAGCAGGGTTTGGTGGTACGCAGTATTTT

D: -
size: few
J: TRBJ2-1
V: TRBV6-6
CDR3: CASSYGSSYNEQFF
DNA: TGTGCCAGCAGTTACGGGAGCTCCTACAATGAGCAGTTCTTC

D: -
size: -
J: TRBJ1-3
V: TRBV6-1
CDR3: CASSVKGQGDSGNTIYF
DNA: TGTGCCAGCAGTGTCAAGGGTCAGGGTGACTCTGGAAACACCATATATTTT

D: TRBD2
size: once
J: TRBJ2-1
V: TRBV19
CDR3: CASRAGTSGSDEQFF
DNA: TGTGCCAGTAGAGCCGGGACTAGCGGGAGCGATGAGCAGTTCTTC

D: -
size: -
J: TRBJ2-3
V: TRBV19
CDR3: CASRSGVTDTQYF
DNA: TGTGCCAGTAGGTCGGGAGTAACAGATACGCAGTATTTT

D: TRBD2
size: -
J: TRBJ2-1
V: TRBV2
CDR3: CAGAGTSGYNEQFF
DNA: TGTGCCGGCGCGGGGACTAGCGGCTACAATGAGCAGTTCTTC

D: -
size: -
J: TRBJ1-5
V: TRBV18
CDR3: CASSPGQPDQPQHF
DNA: TGTGCCAGCTCACCAGGACAGCCGGATCAGCCCCAGCATTTT